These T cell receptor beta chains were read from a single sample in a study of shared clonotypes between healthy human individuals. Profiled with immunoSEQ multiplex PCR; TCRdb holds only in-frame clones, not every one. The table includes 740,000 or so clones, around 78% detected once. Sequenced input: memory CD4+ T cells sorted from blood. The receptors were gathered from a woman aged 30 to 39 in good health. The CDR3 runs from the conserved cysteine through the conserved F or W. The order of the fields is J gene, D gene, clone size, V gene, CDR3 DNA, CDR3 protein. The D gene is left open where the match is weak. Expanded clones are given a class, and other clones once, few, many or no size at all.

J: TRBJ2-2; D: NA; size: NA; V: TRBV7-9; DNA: TGTGTCGCCGGGCTTACGAGGACCGGGGAGCTGTTTTTT; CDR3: CVAGLTRTGELFF
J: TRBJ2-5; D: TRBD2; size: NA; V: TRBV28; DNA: TGTGCCAGCAGCCCGGTGGGGGGGGAGACCCAGTACTTC; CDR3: CASSPVGGETQYF
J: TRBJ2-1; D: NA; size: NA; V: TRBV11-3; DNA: TGTGCCAGCAGCTTCGACGGCCCTTACAATGAGCAGTTCTTC; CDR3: CASSFDGPYNEQFF
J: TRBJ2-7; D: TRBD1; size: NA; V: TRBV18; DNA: TGTGCCAGCTCACCGGATCAGGACAGGGGGCAGTACTTC; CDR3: CASSPDQDRGQYF
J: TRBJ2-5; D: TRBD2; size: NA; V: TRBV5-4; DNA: TGTGCCAGCAGCTTGGGGGGACTAGCGGGAGGAATCGGGACCCAGTACTTC; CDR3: CASSLGGLAGGIGTQYF
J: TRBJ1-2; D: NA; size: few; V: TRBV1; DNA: TGCACCAGCAGCCAAGACAGGGGGAGGAATGGCTACACCTTC; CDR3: CTSSQDRGRNGYTF
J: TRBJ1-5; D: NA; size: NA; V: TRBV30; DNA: TGTGCCTGGAGCCGGGGCAGCAATCAGCCCCAGCATTTT; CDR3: CAWSRGSNQPQHF
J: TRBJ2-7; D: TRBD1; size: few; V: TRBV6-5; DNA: TGTGCCAGCAGGGACACAGGGGGCTCCTACGAGCAGTACTTC; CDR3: CASRDTGGSYEQYF
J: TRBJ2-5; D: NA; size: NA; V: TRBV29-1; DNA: TGCAGCGCCCCGGGACCGCTCCAAGAGACCCAGTACTTC; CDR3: CSAPGPLQETQYF
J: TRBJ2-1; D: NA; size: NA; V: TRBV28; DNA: TGTGCCAGCGGGAAAAGCTCCTACAATGAGCAGTTCTTC; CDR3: CASGKSSYNEQFF
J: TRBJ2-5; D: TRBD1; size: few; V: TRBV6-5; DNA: TGTGCCAGCAGTTACCGGACAGGGTACCAAGAGACCCAGTACTTC; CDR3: CASSYRTGYQETQYF
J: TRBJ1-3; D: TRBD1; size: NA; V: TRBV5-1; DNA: TGCGCCAGCAGGGGACAGCCTGGAAACACCATATATTTT; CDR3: CASRGQPGNTIYF
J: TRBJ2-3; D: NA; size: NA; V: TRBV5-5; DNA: TGTGCCAGCAGCTTAAGCCCCACAGATACGCAGTATTTT; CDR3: CASSLSPTDTQYF
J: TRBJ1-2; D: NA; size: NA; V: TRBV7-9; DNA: TGTGCCAGCAGCGACCGAATTTATAGGGGCCTAGGGGTGAATGGCTACACCTTC; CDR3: CASSDRIYRGLGVNGYTF
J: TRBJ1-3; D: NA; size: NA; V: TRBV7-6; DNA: TGTGCCAGCAGCATGACAGATACTGGAAACACCATATATTTT; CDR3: CASSMTDTGNTIYF
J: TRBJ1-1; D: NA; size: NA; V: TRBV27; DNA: TGTGCCAGCAGGAGCCTAGACAGTAACACTGAAGCTTTCTTT; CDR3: CASRSLDSNTEAFF
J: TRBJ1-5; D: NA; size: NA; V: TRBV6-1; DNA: TGTGCCAGCAGTGAGGGTTATGGAGGTCAGCCCCAGCATTTT; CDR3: CASSEGYGGQPQHF
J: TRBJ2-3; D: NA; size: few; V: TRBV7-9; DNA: TGTGCCAGCAGCTCCCGTAAAGCAGCCCATCTAGATACGCAGTATTTT; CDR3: CASSSRKAAHLDTQYF
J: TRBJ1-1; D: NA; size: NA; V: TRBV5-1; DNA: TGCGCCAGCAGCTTGTCAGGTATACGAATGACTGAAGCTTTCTTT; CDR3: CASSLSGIRMTEAFF
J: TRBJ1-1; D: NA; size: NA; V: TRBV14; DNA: TGTGCCAGCAGCCCGATCGTAGGCACTGAAGCTTTCTTT; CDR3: CASSPIVGTEAFF
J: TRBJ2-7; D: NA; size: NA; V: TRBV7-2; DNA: TGTGCCAGCAGCTTAGTTTCCAGGGGGGACTACGAGCAGTACTTC; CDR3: CASSLVSRGDYEQYF
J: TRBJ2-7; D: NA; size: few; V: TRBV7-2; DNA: TGTGCCAGCAGCTTAGGGGCAGGGTTTTCCTACGAGCAGTACTTC; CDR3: CASSLGAGFSYEQYF
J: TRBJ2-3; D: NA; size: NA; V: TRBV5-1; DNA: TGCGCCAGCAGCTTGGTCACAGATACGCAGTATTTT; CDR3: CASSLVTDTQYF
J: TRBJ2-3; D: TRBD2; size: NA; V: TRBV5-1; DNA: TGCGCCAGCAGTTTTGGACTAGCGGGAGCTGGCACAGATACGCAGTATTTT; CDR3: CASSFGLAGAGTDTQYF
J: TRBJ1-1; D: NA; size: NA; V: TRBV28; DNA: TGTGCCAGCAGTTTCCCCCGAGGAGACACTGAAGCTTTCTTT; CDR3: CASSFPRGDTEAFF
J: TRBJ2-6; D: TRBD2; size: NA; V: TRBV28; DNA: TGTGCCAGCAGTTCCGCTCCGGGACTAGCGGGAAGCTCTGGGGCCAACGTCCTGACTTTC; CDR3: CASSSAPGLAGSSGANVLTF
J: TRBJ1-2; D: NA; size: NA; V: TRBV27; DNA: TGTGCCAGCAGTTTCCGGGGGAAGAATGGCTACACCTTC; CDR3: CASSFRGKNGYTF
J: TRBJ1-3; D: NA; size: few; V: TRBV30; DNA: TGTGCCTGGAGCGCGGCTTACACCATATATTTT; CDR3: CAWSAAYTIYF
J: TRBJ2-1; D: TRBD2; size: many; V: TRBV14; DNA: TGTGCCAGCCGTCCCAATTGGGCGGGAGAAAGGATGGAGCAGTTCTTC; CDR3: CASRPNWAGERMEQFF
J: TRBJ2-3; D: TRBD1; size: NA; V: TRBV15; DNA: TGTGCCACCAGCGGACAGGGGGCAGATACGCAGTATTTT; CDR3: CATSGQGADTQYF
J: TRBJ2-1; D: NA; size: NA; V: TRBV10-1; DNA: TGCGCCAGCAGTGAAAGTAGCAGAAACCAAGTCGATGAGCAGTTCTTC; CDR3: CASSESSRNQVDEQFF
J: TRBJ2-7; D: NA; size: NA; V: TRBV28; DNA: TGTGCCAGCAGTTCCCCCGACACGCTCGAGCAGTACTTC; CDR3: CASSSPDTLEQYF
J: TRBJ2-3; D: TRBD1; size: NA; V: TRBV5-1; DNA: TGCGCCAGCAGCTCGGGACAGTTTAGCACAGATACGCAGTATTTT; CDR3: CASSSGQFSTDTQYF
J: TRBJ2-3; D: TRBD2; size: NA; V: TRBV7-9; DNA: TGTGCCAGCAGCCCGAAACTAGCGGGGAACACAGATACGCAGTATTTT; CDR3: CASSPKLAGNTDTQYF
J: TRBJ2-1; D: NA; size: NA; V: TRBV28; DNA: TGTGCCAGCAGTTCTCCCCTGGGGGGGGCACTAACGAACGGTGAGCAGTTCTTC; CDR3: CASSSPLGGALTNGEQFF
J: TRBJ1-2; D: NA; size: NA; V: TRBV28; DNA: TGTGCCAGCAGTTACGGGACAAGTCTGGGCTACACCTTC; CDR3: CASSYGTSLGYTF
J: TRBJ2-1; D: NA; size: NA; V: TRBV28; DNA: TGTGCCAGCAGGCGAGGCCAGAAGGATCCCTCCTACAATGAGCAGTTCTTC; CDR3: CASRRGQKDPSYNEQFF
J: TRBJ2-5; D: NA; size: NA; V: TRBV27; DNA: TGTGCCAGCAGTTTTTCGTGGGGGCAAGAGACCCAGTACTTC; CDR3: CASSFSWGQETQYF
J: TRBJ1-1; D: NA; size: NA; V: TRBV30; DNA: TGTGCCTGGAGTGTAGGGCCAGGGTTAGGCACTGAAGCTTTCTTT; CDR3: CAWSVGPGLGTEAFF
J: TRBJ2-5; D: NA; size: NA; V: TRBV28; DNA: TGTGCCAGCAGTTTCGTAGGCCAAGAGACCCAGTACTTC; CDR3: CASSFVGQETQYF
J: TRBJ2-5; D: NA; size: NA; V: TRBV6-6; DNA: TGTGCCAGCAGCCACGGAGGGAACCAAGAGACCCAGTACTTC; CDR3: CASSHGGNQETQYF
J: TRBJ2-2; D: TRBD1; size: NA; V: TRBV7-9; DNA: TGTGCCAGCAGCTCTCGGACAGGGGCGAACACCGGGGAGCTGTTTTTT; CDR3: CASSSRTGANTGELFF
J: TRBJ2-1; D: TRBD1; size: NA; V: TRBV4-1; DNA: TGCGCCAGCAGCCAAGCCGGGACAGGGAATGGCAATGAGCAGTTCTTC; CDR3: CASSQAGTGNGNEQFF
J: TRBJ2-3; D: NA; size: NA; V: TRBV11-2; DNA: TGTGCCAGCAGCTTAGATCGTGAAGATACGCAGTATTTT; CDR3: CASSLDREDTQYF
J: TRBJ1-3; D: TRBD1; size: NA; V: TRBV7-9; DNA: TGTGCCAGCAGGTCCGGGACAGGGGCTGGAAACACCATATATTTT; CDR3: CASRSGTGAGNTIYF
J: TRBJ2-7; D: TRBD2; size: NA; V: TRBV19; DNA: TGTGCCAGCCGACCGGCGGGAGGGCCGGGAGAGCAGTACTTC; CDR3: CASRPAGGPGEQYF
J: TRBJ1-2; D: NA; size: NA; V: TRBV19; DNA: TGTGCCAGTAGTACTTCCCGGGACGGATCGATTCCTAACTATGGCTACACCTTC; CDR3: CASSTSRDGSIPNYGYTF
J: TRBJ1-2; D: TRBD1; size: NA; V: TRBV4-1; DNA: TGCGCCAGCAGCCGAGGACAGGACTATGGCTACACCTTC; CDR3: CASSRGQDYGYTF
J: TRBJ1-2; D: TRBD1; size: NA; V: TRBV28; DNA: TGTGCCAGCAGTGTCCCTCAGGGGGCCTGGGGCTACACCTTC; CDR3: CASSVPQGAWGYTF
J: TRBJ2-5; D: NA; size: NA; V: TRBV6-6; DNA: TGTGCCAGCAGAGTTCCGTCGGAAGAGACCCAGTACTTC; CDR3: CASRVPSEETQYF